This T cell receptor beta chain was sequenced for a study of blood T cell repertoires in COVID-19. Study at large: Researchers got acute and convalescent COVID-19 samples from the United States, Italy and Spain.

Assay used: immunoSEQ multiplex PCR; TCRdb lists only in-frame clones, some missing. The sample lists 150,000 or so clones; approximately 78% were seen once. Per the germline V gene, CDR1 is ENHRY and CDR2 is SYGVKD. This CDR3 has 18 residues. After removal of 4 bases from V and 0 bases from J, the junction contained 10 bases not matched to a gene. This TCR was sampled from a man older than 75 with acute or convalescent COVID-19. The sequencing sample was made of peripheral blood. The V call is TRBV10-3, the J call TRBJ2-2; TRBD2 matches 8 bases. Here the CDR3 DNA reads TGTGCCATCAGTGCGTCTAGCGGCGGGGGGCCGAACACCGGGGAGCTGTTTTTT. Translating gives CAISASSGGGPNTGELFF.